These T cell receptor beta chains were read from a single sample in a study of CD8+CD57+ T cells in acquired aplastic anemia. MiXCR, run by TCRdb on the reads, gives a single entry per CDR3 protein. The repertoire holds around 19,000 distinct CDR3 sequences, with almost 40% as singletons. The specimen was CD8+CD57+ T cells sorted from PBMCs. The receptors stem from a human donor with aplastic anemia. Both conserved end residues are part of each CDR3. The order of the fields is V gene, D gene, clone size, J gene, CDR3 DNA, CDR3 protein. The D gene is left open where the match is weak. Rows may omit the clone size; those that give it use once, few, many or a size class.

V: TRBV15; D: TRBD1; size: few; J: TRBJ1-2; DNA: TGTGCCACCAGCGGGACAGTTCAGCCTTCCTATGGCTACACCTTC; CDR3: CATSGTVQPSYGYTF
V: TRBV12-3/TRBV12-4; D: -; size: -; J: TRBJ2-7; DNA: TGTGCCAGCAGTTCGTATGCCGGGGGGCCCGAGCAGTACTTC; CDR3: CASSSYAGGPEQYF
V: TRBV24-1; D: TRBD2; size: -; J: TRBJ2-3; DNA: TGTGCCACCAGTGCCGGGACTAGCGGGGCAGATACGCAGTATTTT; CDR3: CATSAGTSGADTQYF
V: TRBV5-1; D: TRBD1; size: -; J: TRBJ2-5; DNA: TGCGCCAGCAGCCACCCGACAGGGGGCGGGCTGGGAGAGACCCAGTACTTC; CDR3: CASSHPTGGGLGETQYF
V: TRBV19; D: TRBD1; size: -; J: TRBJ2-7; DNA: TGTGCCAGTAGTTCGGGACAGGGAGGAGACGAGCAGTACTTC; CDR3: CASSSGQGGDEQYF
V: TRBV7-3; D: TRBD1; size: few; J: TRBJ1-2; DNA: TGTGCCAGCAGTTTGACAGGGGACTATGGCTACACCTTC; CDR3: CASSLTGDYGYTF
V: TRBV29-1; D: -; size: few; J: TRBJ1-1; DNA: TGCAGCGCCGCCGGACGGATGAACACTGAAGCTTTCTTT; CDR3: CSAAGRMNTEAFF
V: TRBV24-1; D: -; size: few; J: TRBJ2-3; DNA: TGTGCCACCAGTGATTCCAGCCTCGGTACGCAGTATTTT; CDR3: CATSDSSLGTQYF
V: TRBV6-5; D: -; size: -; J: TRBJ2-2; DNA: TGTGCCAGCAACTCGGGGGGCCAATACACCGGGGAGCTGTTTTTT; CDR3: CASNSGGQYTGELFF
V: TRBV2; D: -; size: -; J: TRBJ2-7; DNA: TGTGCCAGCAGGGGTTTAGATAACTACGAGCAGTACTTC; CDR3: CASRGLDNYEQYF
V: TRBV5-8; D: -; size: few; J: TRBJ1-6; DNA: TGTGCCAGCAGCTTAGGCGATTCACCCCTCCACTTT; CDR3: CASSLGDSPLHF
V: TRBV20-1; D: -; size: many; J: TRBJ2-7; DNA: TGCAGTGCTATCCCAAGGGGCAGGGGCTACGAGCAGTACTTC; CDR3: CSAIPRGRGYEQYF
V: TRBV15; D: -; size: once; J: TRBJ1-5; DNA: TGTGCCACCAGCAGAGAAAGACAGCCCTATCAGCCCCAGCATTTT; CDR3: CATSRERQPYQPQHF
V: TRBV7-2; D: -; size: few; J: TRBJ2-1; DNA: TGTGCCAGCAGCTTAACGGGCCAGGGGGGCTATGAGCAGTTCTTC; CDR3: CASSLTGQGGYEQFF
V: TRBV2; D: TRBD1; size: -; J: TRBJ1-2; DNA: TGTGCCAGCAGTTCCGGGACAGTCTATGGCTACACCTTC; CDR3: CASSSGTVYGYTF
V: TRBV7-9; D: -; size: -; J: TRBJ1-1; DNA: TGTGCCAGCAGCCCTGGACCTGTGAACACTGAAGCTTTCTTT; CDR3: CASSPGPVNTEAFF
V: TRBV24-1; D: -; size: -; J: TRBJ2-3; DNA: TGTGCCACCAGTGCCAGCTACAGGTCTGGGGCAGATACGCAGTATTTT; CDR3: CATSASYRSGADTQYF
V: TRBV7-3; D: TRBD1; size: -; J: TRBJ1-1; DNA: TGTGCCAGCAGCTTAACAGGGACAGGGGAGACTGAAGCTTTCTTT; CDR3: CASSLTGTGETEAFF
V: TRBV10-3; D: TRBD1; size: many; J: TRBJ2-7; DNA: TGTGCCATCAGGGAACAGGGGGCGCCCTACGAGCAGTACTTC; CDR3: CAIREQGAPYEQYF
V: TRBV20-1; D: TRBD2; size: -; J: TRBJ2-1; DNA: TGCAGTGCTAGCGAGAGGACTAGCGGATCAACCTACAATGAGCAGTTCTTC; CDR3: CSASERTSGSTYNEQFF
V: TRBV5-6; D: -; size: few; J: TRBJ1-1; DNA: TGTGCCAGCAGCTTGCGAGTTCGTCACACTGAAGCTTTCTTT; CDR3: CASSLRVRHTEAFF
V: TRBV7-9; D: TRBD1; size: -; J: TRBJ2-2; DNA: TGTGCCAGCGGCGGACAGGGGGCTTCCGGGGAGCTGTTTTTT; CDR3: CASGGQGASGELFF